This TCR beta chain was observed in a study of vaccination effects on CD4 cells after COVID-19. About this clone itself: Its antigen is not known.

Germline-derived CDR1 and CDR2 are SGDLS and YYNGEE. V lost 0 bases, J lost 9 bases, and 7 bases lay in between. The CDR3 is 13 residues long. Sequencing was performed with immunoSEQ multiplex PCR; in TCRdb, only in-frame clones are kept and a portion is missing. This table has about 15,000 clones, roughly 70% appearing once. Pools of viral peptides were used by the ViraFEST assay to expand antigen-specific CD4+ T cells ahead of sequencing. Once cultured for approximately ten days, the cells underwent separation to obtain CD4+ T cells. A PCR test confirmed that the person had SARS-CoV-2 infection between March and December 2020. Vaccine administered to participants consisted of two doses of either BNT162b2 or mRNA-1273. Half the medium was swapped for IL-2 medium on days 3 and 7.

The chain recombines TRBV9 with TRBJ1-6; D not certain. Specimen: CD4+ T cells from PBMCs cultured with HCoV-NL63 spike peptides, collected after COVID-19 vaccination. The source is a human donor who had a prior SARS-CoV-2 infection. CDR3: CASSVGNGSPLHF. CDR3 sequence (DNA): TGTGCCAGCAGCGTAGGTAACGGTTCACCCCTCCACTTT.